The 32 T cell receptor beta chains below were found in one sample sequenced in a study of cytomegalovirus exposure and HLA in healthy donors. Use of 60 Vbeta and 13 Jbeta primers characterized the PCR. The protocol was immunoSEQ multiplex PCR, while the TCRdb copy is restricted to in-frame clones and leaves out a portion. Altogether approximately 100,000 clones are present, 85% being singletons, with the ten largest covering 6.5% to 8.5%. The sequenced sample consisted of PBMCs. The receptor source for this set is a man aged 35 to 55 in good health and CMV-seropositive.

J is TRBJ1-1 and V is TRBV30; the match to TRBD1 covers 7 bases. The germline V gene encodes CDR1 GTSNPN and CDR2 SVGIG (reference sequence). With V trimmed by 2 bases and J by 0 bases, 6 bases remained unmatched. The CDR3 runs to 15 residues. CDR3 sequence reads: CAWSQMTGLNTEAFF. CDR3 DNA sequence: TGTGCCTGGAGTCAAATGACAGGGCTGAACACTGAAGCTTTCTTT. The full variable domain, completed using reference TRBV30 and TRBJ1-1, is SQTIHQWPATLVQPVGSPLSLECTVEGTSNPNLYWYRQAAGRGLQLLFYSVGIGQISSEVPQNLSASRPQDRQFILSSKKLLLSDSGFYLCAWSQMTGLNTEAFFGQGTRLTVV.

CDR3 residues: CASSTSGTSWPNEQFF. DNA for the CDR3: TGTGCCAGCAGCACCTCCGGGACTAGTTGGCCGAATGAGCAGTTCTTC. The chain is built from TRBV5-6 and TRBJ2-1; TRBD2 aligns across 8 bases. The CDR3 has 16 amino acids. Germline V gene data show CDR1 as SGHDT and CDR2 as YYEEEE. After removal of 4 bases from V and 7 bases from J, the junction contained 13 bases not matched to a gene.

V usage is TRBV4-2 and J usage is TRBJ2-6; D gene ambiguous. V was trimmed by 5 bases and J by 0 bases, leaving 11 bases between them. This CDR3 region has 16 residues. Per the germline V gene, CDR1 is LGHNA and CDR2 is YNFKEQ. CDR3 protein: CASSDSPVSGANVLTF. The CDR3 DNA sequence: TGTGCCAGCAGCGACTCCCCGGTCTCTGGGGCCAACGTCCTGACTTTC.

With regard to this clone: Additional DNA sequences in this sample encode the identical CDR3. V is TRBV29-1 and J is TRBJ1-2; D possibly corresponds to TRBD1 (6 bases). Germline V gene lookup returns CDR1 SQVTM and CDR2 ANQGSEA. The CDR3 consists of 12 residues. V was shortened by 4 bases and J by 5 bases, with 11 bases between the two germline ends. The CDR3 sequence is CSVGNRDYGYTF. In DNA form, the CDR3 reads TGCAGCGTTGGTAACAGGGATTATGGCTACACCTTC.

The V call is TRBV18, the J call TRBJ2-5; 8 bases line up with TRBD2. The germline CDR1 and CDR2 sequences are KGHSH and LQKENI. The V and J ends lost 0 bases and 2 bases, in that order; junction bases with no gene match: 2. There are 15 residues in the CDR3. CDR3 in DNA: TGTGCCAGCTCACCACCAGCGGGAGCTCAAGAGACCCAGTACTTC. This gives the protein CASSPPAGAQETQYF.

The chain uses TRBV18 and TRBJ2-3; maybe TRBD1 (5 bases). This CDR3 comprises 14 residues. The germline V and J ends were trimmed by 7 bases and 1 base, with 12 bases remaining between them. Looked up from germline, CDR1 is KGHSH and CDR2 is LQKENI. The CDR3 loop is CASLTALRTDTQYF. CDR3 DNA: TGTGCCAGCTTGACAGCATTGCGCACAGATACGCAGTATTTT.

Written as DNA, the CDR3 is TGCGCCAGCAGCTTGGCCGGGACAGGGGGCAGCTCTGGAAACACCATATATTTT. It translates to CASSLAGTGGSSGNTIYF. The chain links TRBV5-1 to TRBJ1-3; TRBD1 aligns across 12 bases. The V gene end was trimmed by 0 bases and the J gene end by 0 bases; junction bases not matched to a gene: 4. The CDR3 is made up of 18 amino acids. Per germline, CDR1 SGHRS and CDR2 YFSETQ.

The count of this clone is one. The V call is TRBV5-1, the J call TRBJ1-1, with 8 bases matching TRBD1. Germline V gene sequence: CDR1 SGHRS, CDR2 YFSETQ. This CDR3 contains 13 residues. V was pared by 6 bases and J by 3 bases, with 4 bases of the junction left unmatched. CDR3 loop: CASTTGVDTEAFF. CDR3 DNA sequence: TGCGCCAGCACGACAGGGGTGGACACTGAAGCTTTCTTT.

The chain joins TRBV5-1 to TRBJ1-2, with D perhaps TRBD1 (5 bases). The germline V gene has CDR1 SGHRS and CDR2 YFSETQ. The germline V and J ends were trimmed by 0 bases and 6 bases, with 9 bases remaining between them. The CDR3 is 13 amino acids. For the CDR3, the DNA is TGCGCCAGCAGCTTGGCGGTAGGGGATGGCTACACCTTC. It codes for CASSLAVGDGYTF.

The CDR3 region has the DNA TGTGCCAGCAGTTTCGAGGTTGGCGAGGCTTTCTTT. Its translation: CASSFEVGEAFF. This chain links TRBV14 with TRBJ1-1; D unresolved. This CDR3 spans 12 amino acids. Germline V gene lookup returns CDR1 SGHDN and CDR2 FVKESK. V dropped 6 bases and J dropped 11 bases, with 16 bases sitting between them.

The rearrangement joins TRBV5-1 to TRBJ2-1, with 10 bases that match TRBD2. This CDR3 spans 15 amino acids. Germline values: CDR1 SGHRS, CDR2 YFSETQ. V shed 2 bases, J shed 3 bases, and the junction held 2 bases outside the gene matches. The CDR3 loop reads CASSFLAGDYNEQFF. In DNA, the CDR3 is TGCGCCAGCAGCTTCCTAGCGGGGGACTACAATGAGCAGTTCTTC.

The J gene is TRBJ2-7, the V gene TRBV27; 9 nucleotides align to TRBD2. This CDR3 has 15 residues. From germline, CDR1 is MNHEY and CDR2 SMNVEV (reference sequence). Trimming at V came to 3 bases and at J to 2 bases, leaving 5 bases not matched to a gene. The CDR3 sequence is CASSLREGSTYEQYF. For the CDR3, the DNA is TGTGCCAGCAGTTTGCGGGAGGGGAGTACCTACGAGCAGTACTTC.

The gene calls are TRBV7-8 and TRBJ1-6; D gene uncertain. The CDR3 is 14 residues long. Trimming took 0 bases from V and 6 from J, leaving 6 bases between them. Germline V gives CDR1 SGHVS, CDR2 FQNEAQ. The CDR3 DNA reads TGTGCCAGCAGCTTAGCAGGGAGTAATTCACCCCTCCACTTT. Amino acids: CASSLAGSNSPLHF. Full variable domain (remainder filled in from reference TRBV7-8 and TRBJ1-6): GAGVSQSPRYKVAKRGQDVALRCDPISGHVSLFWYQQALGQGPEFLTYFQNEAQLDKSGLPSDRFFAERPEGSVSTLKIQRTQQEDSAVYLCASSLAGSNSPLHFGNGTRLTVT.

This clone has a handful of counts. CDR3 nucleotides: TGTGCCAGCAGCTCGAGCAGGGAAGCCAAAAACATTCAGTACTTC. Translated: CASSSSREAKNIQYF. This chain joins TRBV5-4 and TRBJ2-4; the D gene is possibly TRBD1 (5 bases). Germline V gene lookup returns CDR1 SGHNT and CDR2 YYREEE (reference sequence). The CDR3 length is 15 residues. V lost 3 bases, J lost 0 bases, and 10 bases lay in between.

The chain combines TRBV18 with TRBJ2-7, with D perhaps TRBD1 (6 bases). V lost 5 bases to trimming and J lost 4 bases, with 12 bases between them. Germline V gene sequence: CDR1 KGHSH, CDR2 LQKENI. This CDR3 has 13 residues. Here the CDR3 DNA reads TGTGCCAGCTCAACAGGGACGGTGTACGAGCAGTACTTC. This encodes CASSTGTVYEQYF. Full variable domain (outside the CDR3, taken from reference TRBV18 and TRBJ2-7): NAGVMQNPRHLVRRRGQEARLRCSPMKGHSHVYWYRQLPEEGLKFMVYLQKENIIDESGMPKERFSAEFPKEGPSILRIQQVVRGDSAAYFCASSTGTVYEQYFGPGTRLTVT.

The chain recombines TRBV7-3 with TRBJ2-2; 8 bases agree with TRBD1. This CDR3 contains 15 residues. The germline V gene has CDR1 SGHTA and CDR2 FQGTGA. J lost 6 bases, V lost 4 bases, and 7 bases had no gene match. In DNA form, the CDR3 reads TGTGCCAGCAGCTCGGACAGGGCGGGTTCCGGGGAGCTGTTTTTT. Its protein product is CASSSDRAGSGELFF.

The rearrangement links TRBV13 to TRBJ2-6, with TRBD1 identical over 7 bases. CDR1 and CDR2 (germline): PRHDT, FYEKMQ (reference sequence). The J segment lost 1 base and the V segment lost 2 bases, leaving 5 bases of the junction unmatched. This CDR3 contains 17 residues. This CDR3 reads CASSLQGDSSGANVLTF. Here the CDR3 DNA reads TGTGCCAGCAGCTTACAGGGGGATTCTTCTGGGGCCAACGTCCTGACTTTC.

J is TRBJ2-7 and V is TRBV15, with TRBD1 matching over 8 bases. The V segment lost 0 bases and the J segment 4 bases; nucleotides outside the gene matches: 5. The CDR3 is made up of 15 amino acids. CDR1 is LNHNV, CDR2 YYDKDF, per germline (reference sequence). CDR3 nucleotides: TGTGCCACCAGCAGAGATAGGACAGGGTATTACGAGCAGTACTTC. This translates into CATSRDRTGYYEQYF.

As DNA, the CDR3 is TGTGCCAGCACCCTTAGAGGGTTTAACACTGAAGCTTTCTTT. Amino acids: CASTLRGFNTEAFF. The J gene is TRBJ1-1, the V gene TRBV7-9; no reliable D call. Between the trimmed V and J ends, which lost 7 bases and 2 bases, there was a span of 14 bases. The V gene's germline CDR1 is SEHNR and CDR2 FQNEAQ (reference sequence). This CDR3 has 14 residues.

Only one count was recorded for this clone. The rearrangement uses TRBV7-3 and TRBJ1-6, with 7 bases matching TRBD1. V was clipped by 1 base and J by 10 bases; unmatched bases: 4. Germline V gives CDR1 SGHTA, CDR2 FQGTGA. CDR3 size: 14 residues. CDR3 bases: TGTGCCAGCAGCTTAAAAGGGGGCTGGTCACCCCTCCACTTT. Translated: CASSLKGGWSPLHF.

V and J are TRBV5-1 and TRBJ2-1; 12 bases agree with TRBD2. Germline CDR1 reads SGHRS; CDR2 reads YFSETQ. The CDR3 runs 19 residues. V gave up 2 bases and J gave up 0 bases; unmatched junction bases: 9. The CDR3 coding sequence is TGCGCCAGCAGCTTCCTGGGACTAGCGGGTACGAGCTCCTACAATGAGCAGTTCTTC. Amino acids: CASSFLGLAGTSSYNEQFF.

CDR3 protein: CASSQTSGTQYF. In nucleotides, the CDR3 is TGTGCCAGCAGCCAGACTAGCGGTACGCAGTATTTT. The V and J genes are TRBV7-3 and TRBJ2-3, with 9 bases matching TRBD2. Germline trimming cut 5 bases from V and 8 bases from J; bases unmatched to any gene: 2. Looked up from germline, CDR1 is SGHTA and CDR2 is FQGTGA. The CDR3 spans 12 residues. The full variable domain, with the rest looked up from reference TRBV7-3 and TRBJ2-3, is GAGVSQTPSNKVTEKGKYVELRCDPISGHTALYWYRQSLGQGPEFLIYFQGTGAADDSGLPNDRFFAVRPEGSVSTLKIQRTERGDSAVYLCASSQTSGTQYFGPGTRLTVL.

This clone came up once. The chain uses TRBV7-9 and TRBJ2-7, with 10 bases lining up with TRBD1. The V gene's germline CDR1 is SEHNR and CDR2 FQNEAQ (reference sequence). The CDR3 runs 16 residues. J lost 6 bases, V lost 1 base, and 9 bases had no gene match. CDR3 bases: TGTGCCAGCAGCTTAGGTACTGGGACAGGGGCTGGCGAGCAGTACTTC. Its protein product is CASSLGTGTGAGEQYF.

The rearrangement links TRBV11-2 to TRBJ2-3; TRBD2 matches at 8 bases. CDR1 SGHAT and CDR2 FQNNGV come from the germline V gene. The V segment lost 4 bases and the J segment 6 bases; nucleotides outside the gene matches: 18. The CDR3 length is 18 residues. The CDR3 reads CASSSKFASGPGRDTQYF. The CDR3 nucleotides are TGTGCCAGCAGCTCAAAGTTTGCTAGCGGGCCCGGACGGGATACGCAGTATTTT.

The rearrangement uses TRBV4-2 and TRBJ1-6, with TRBD1 identical over 10 bases. This CDR3 is 17 amino acids long. The V gene end was trimmed by 3 bases and the J gene end by 4 bases; junction bases not matched to a gene: 6. CDR1 is LGHNA and CDR2 is YNFKEQ in the germline V gene. This CDR3 reads CASSHRDRGTYNSPLHF. The CDR3 nucleotides read TGTGCCAGCAGCCATCGGGACAGGGGAACGTATAATTCACCCCTCCACTTT.

The chain uses TRBV5-1 and TRBJ2-3; unclear D gene. V dropped 0 bases and J dropped 2 bases, with 13 bases sitting between them. Germline values: CDR1 SGHRS, CDR2 YFSETQ. CDR3 length: 16 residues. In nucleotides, the CDR3 is TGCGCCAGCAGCTTGGGAAATCAGGTATTCACAGATACGCAGTATTTT. It encodes CASSLGNQVFTDTQYF.

The rearrangement links TRBV6-4 to TRBJ2-1; TRBD2 matches 10 bases. V shed 4 bases, J shed 4 bases, and the junction held 4 bases outside the gene matches. CDR1 MRHNA and CDR2 SNTAGT come from the germline V gene. This CDR3 has 15 amino acids. DNA for the CDR3: TGTGCCAGCAGTGGTAGCGGGGGGTCGTACAATGAGCAGTTCTTC. This gives the protein CASSGSGGSYNEQFF.

The chain employs TRBV5-5 and TRBJ1-4; 10 bases agree with TRBD1. The germline CDR1 and CDR2 sequences are SGHKS and YYEKEE (reference sequence). With 4 bases clipped from V and 6 bases from J, the junction kept 3 bases outside the gene matches. CDR3 size: 14 residues. This CDR3 reads CASSTGTGDEKLFF. CDR3 nucleotides: TGTGCCAGCAGCACCGGGACAGGGGATGAAAAACTGTTTTTT.

The chain links TRBV7-8 to TRBJ1-1; 8 nucleotides align to TRBD1. J gave up 4 bases and V 3 bases, and 1 base lay outside the gene matches. CDR1 and CDR2 from the germline V gene are SGHVS and FQNEAQ. The CDR3 consists of 13 residues. The CDR3, as DNA: TGTGCCAGCAGCTTCGGACAGGGCACTGAAGCTTTCTTT. It encodes CASSFGQGTEAFF.

This chain's CDR3 is CASSLIHSNQPQHF. DNA of the CDR3: TGTGCCAGCAGCCTAATCCATAGCAATCAGCCCCAGCATTTT. The chain recombines TRBV7-2 with TRBJ1-5; no clear D gene. The CDR3 has 14 residues. V was shortened by 5 bases and J by 0 bases, with 8 bases between the two germline ends. Germline CDR1 and CDR2: SGHTA and FQGNSA.

This rearrangement joins TRBV10-3 to TRBJ2-5; TRBD2 matches 10 bases. The end of the DNA is better explained by TRBJ2-7, so the J call may be wrong. CDR3 length equals 13 residues. Germline CDR1 ENHRY, CDR2 SYGVKD. This chain's CDR3 is CAIGASGSYEQYF. The CDR3 nucleotides are TGTGCCATCGGGGCTAGCGGGAGTTACGAGCAGTACTTC.

V is TRBV27 and J is TRBJ2-5, with 9 positions matching TRBD2. Per germline, CDR1 MNHEY and CDR2 SMNVEV (reference sequence). V lost 4 bases, J lost 5 bases, and 17 bases stayed unmatched. The length of the CDR3 is 18 residues. The CDR3 spells CASSSDPALGTSLETQYF. For the CDR3, the DNA is TGTGCCAGCAGTTCAGATCCCGCCCTAGGGACTAGCTTGGAGACCCAGTACTTC.